This is a list of T cell receptor beta chains from one sample in a study of blood T cell repertoires in COVID-19. Here immunoSEQ multiplex PCR was the method, and the copy in TCRdb shows in-frame clones only, minus some. The sample carries 200,000 to 300,000 clones, approximately 90% recorded once. Sequencing was carried out using PBMCs or T cells enriched from blood (not recorded which). The receptors derive from a woman in her twenties or thirties who had recovered from COVID-19. CDR3s include the opening cysteine and the closing phenylalanine or tryptophan. The order of the fields is D gene, V gene, CDR3 protein. The D gene is left open where the match is weak.

.	TRBV10-3	CATAPDSAMNTEAFF
TRBD2	TRBV25-1	CASSGTSGHNEQFF
.	TRBV28	CASRGGPRGSYNSPLHF
TRBD1	TRBV27	CASSFGQGGEPQHF
TRBD1	TRBV3-1/TRBV3-2	CASSQRTGSGQGYNEQFF
TRBD1	TRBV30	CACPPTGTGGNYGYTF
.	TRBV7-2	CASSTRQVSGNEQFF
TRBD2	TRBV28	CASSFLGGETQYF
.	TRBV4-1	CASSQPPSGPNEKLFF
TRBD1	TRBV20-1	CSAQGDQPQHF
TRBD1	TRBV30	CAWRATGALNTEAFF
TRBD1	TRBV2	CASSRDRAYNEQFF
.	TRBV19	CASRLGRSSGGEAFF
TRBD2	TRBV18	CAGEREGNTDTQYF
.	TRBV5-1	CASSLDPGAGNEQFF
.	TRBV6-5	CASSYFRSSTDTQYF
TRBD1	TRBV6-5	CASKPTGFANEKLFF
.	TRBV4-3	CASSQEGPGANVLTF
TRBD2	TRBV4-3	CASSQESGRNNNEQFF
TRBD2	TRBV28	CASILSGSGDEQYF
TRBD1	TRBV16	CASSPTGGLVAFF
.	TRBV7-2	CASSWGHGGIGTEAFF
.	TRBV4-1	CASSQVATRLTGTEAFF
.	TRBV7-9	CASSLARYRAGDTIYF
.	TRBV6-5	CASSLGEGTSTEAFF
TRBD1	TRBV19	CASSPPGQRNQPQHF
.	TRBV30	CAWSLALDTQYF
.	TRBV28	CASRSGGRSNYGYTF
TRBD2	TRBV5-4	CASSLLGLASYNEQFF
.	TRBV19	CASSIVEGALSPLHF
TRBD1	TRBV30	CAWRRTGYGYTF
.	TRBV27	CASGGVGVSYGYTF
TRBD1	TRBV27	CASSGGTGAAGANVLTF
TRBD2	TRBV7-2	CASSLGAGTGGNEQYF
.	TRBV11-2	CASSSNRELDEQYF
TRBD1	TRBV28	CASISPGGGNTIYF
.	TRBV30	CAWRGGYTDTQYF
TRBD1	TRBV11-2	CASSQDRGQYNEQFF
.	TRBV19	CASSIGGQSGNQPQHF
TRBD1	TRBV11-2	CASSSTGFYEQYF
TRBD2	TRBV7-3	CASSPSGTNYNEQFF
TRBD2	TRBV28	CASSAPSGTRVSHEQYF
.	TRBV7-2	CASTPSGGWGGYTF
.	TRBV11-2	CASSSLGGVQYNEQFF
TRBD1	TRBV6-4	CASSASASRDREAFF
TRBD1	TRBV27	CASSLDRGYSPLHF
.	TRBV19	CASSISAYNEQFF
TRBD1	TRBV10-3	CAIQVAGQGNTEAFF
.	TRBV10-3	CAISRVQGSGNTIYF
.	TRBV7-2	CASSLGEAGSSYNSPLHF
.	TRBV18	CASSPEQNQPQHF
TRBD1	TRBV7-8	CASSFLPPGQGADGYTF
TRBD2	TRBV3-1/TRBV3-2	CASSQGQAGGFYNEQFF
.	TRBV3-1/TRBV3-2	CASSQVPEYNEQFF
.	TRBV9	CASSVAYGRATDTQYF